This T cell receptor (beta chain) was profiled in a study of cytotoxic CD8 clonotypes in ibrutinib-treated CLL. In the study overall: Partial responses totalled approximately 25 and complete responses 2; after median approximately 64 months, 14 remained remitted and about twelve progressed. Study conclusions and caveats: Patients showed higher baseline clonality than age-matched healthy donors, and it tracked circulating CD8+ T-cell counts.

The V gene lost 4 bases and the J gene lost 4 bases, with 13 bases spanning the gap. The germline V gene has CDR1 LNHNV and CDR2 YYDKDF (reference sequence). This CDR3 region has 14 residues. Regarding this clone: As yet, its antigen is unknown.

With sequencing, the targeted depth ranged from 1 in 200,000 to 1 in 1 million T cells. Using immunoSEQ multiplex PCR, the repertoire was profiled, and TCRdb retains in-frame clones only, with some absent. The sample contains some 28,000 clones, 62% of which appear only once. This clonotype was obtained from a human donor with chronic lymphocytic leukemia. The V gene is TRBV15, the J gene TRBJ1-2; D gene uncertain. The sample in question was PBMCs, obtained before ibrutinib treatment. The CDR3 loop is CATSIFPTFYGYTF. CDR3 coding DNA: TGTGCCACCAGCATTTTCCCAACCTTCTATGGCTACACCTTC.